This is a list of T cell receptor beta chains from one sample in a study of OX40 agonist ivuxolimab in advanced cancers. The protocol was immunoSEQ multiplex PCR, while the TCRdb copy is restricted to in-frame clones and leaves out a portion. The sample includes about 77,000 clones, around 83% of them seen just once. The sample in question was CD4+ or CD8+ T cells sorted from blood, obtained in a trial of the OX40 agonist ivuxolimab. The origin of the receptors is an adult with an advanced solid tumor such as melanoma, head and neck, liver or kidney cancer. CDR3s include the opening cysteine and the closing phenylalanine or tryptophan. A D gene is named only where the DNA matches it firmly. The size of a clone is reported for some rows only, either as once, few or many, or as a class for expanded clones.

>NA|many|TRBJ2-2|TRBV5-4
CASSFSGGELFF
TGTGCCAGCAGCTTCTCTGGCGGGGAGCTGTTTTTT
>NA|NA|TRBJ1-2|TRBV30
CAWSDPGEGGYTF
TGTGCCTGGAGCGACCCGGGGGAAGGTGGCTACACCTTC
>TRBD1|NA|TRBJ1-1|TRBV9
CASSVDPLGGEAFF
TGTGCCAGCAGCGTAGACCCCTTAGGGGGCGAAGCTTTCTTT
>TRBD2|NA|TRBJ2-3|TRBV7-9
CASSRLAGNGTDTQYF
TGTGCCAGCAGTCGACTAGCGGGGAATGGGACAGATACGCAGTATTTT
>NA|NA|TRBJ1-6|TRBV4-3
CASSQESGSYNSPLHF
TGCGCCAGCAGCCAAGAGAGCGGTTCCTATAATTCACCCCTCCACTTT
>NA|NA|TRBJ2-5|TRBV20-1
CSAGQATQYF
TGCAGTGCTGGCCAAGCGACCCAGTACTTC
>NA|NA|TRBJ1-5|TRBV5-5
CASSLDGGLFGNQPQHF
TGTGCCAGCAGCTTGGACGGGGGGCTGTTCGGCAATCAGCCCCAGCATTTT
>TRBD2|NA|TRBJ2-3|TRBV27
CASSWSAAGRAADTQYF
TGTGCCAGCAGTTGGTCTGCCGCGGGGAGGGCGGCAGATACGCAGTATTTT
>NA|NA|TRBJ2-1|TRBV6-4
CASSEGPRVGQFF
TGTGCCAGCAGTGAAGGCCCCCGGGTGGGGCAGTTCTTC
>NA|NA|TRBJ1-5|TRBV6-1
CATRNSQPQHF
TGTGCCACCCGAAACAGTCAGCCCCAGCATTTT
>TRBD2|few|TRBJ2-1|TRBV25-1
CASSEQIAGLEQFF
TGTGCCAGCAGTGAGCAAATAGCGGGACTTGAGCAGTTCTTC
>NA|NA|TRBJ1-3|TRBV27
CASSLKLPESGNTIYF
TGTGCCAGCAGTTTAAAACTCCCGGAGTCTGGAAACACCATATATTTT
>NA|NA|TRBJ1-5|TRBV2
CASSEREGGGTQPQHF
TGTGCCAGCAGTGAAAGGGAGGGAGGGGGGACCCAGCCCCAGCATTTT
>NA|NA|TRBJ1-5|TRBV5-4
CASSRDRHQPQHF
TGTGCCAGCAGCCGAGACAGGCATCAGCCCCAGCATTTT
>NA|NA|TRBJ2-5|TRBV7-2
CASSFTNKETQYF
TGTGCCAGCAGTTTTACTAATAAAGAGACCCAGTACTTC
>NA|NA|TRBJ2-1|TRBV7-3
CASSFKAGPGINEQFF
TGTGCCAGCAGCTTTAAAGCGGGCCCCGGAATCAATGAGCAGTTCTTC
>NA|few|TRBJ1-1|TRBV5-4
CASSPTWSEGGGTEAFF
TGTGCCAGCAGCCCTACGTGGAGTGAGGGCGGCGGCACTGAAGCTTTCTTT
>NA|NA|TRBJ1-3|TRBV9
CASSVAPQGRGSSGNTIYF
TGTGCCAGCAGCGTAGCTCCCCAAGGTCGAGGGAGCTCTGGAAACACCATATATTTT
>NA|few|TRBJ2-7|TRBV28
CATTRGSYEQYF
TGTGCCACCACCCGGGGGAGTTACGAGCAGTACTTC
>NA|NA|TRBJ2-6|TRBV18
CASSPLPGSGANVLTF
TGTGCCAGCTCACCACTTCCCGGGTCTGGGGCCAACGTCCTGACTTTC
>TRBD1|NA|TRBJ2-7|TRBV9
CASSVDSGQGTYEQYF
TGTGCCAGCAGCGTAGATAGCGGACAGGGCACCTACGAGCAGTACTTC
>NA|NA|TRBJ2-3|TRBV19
CASSIRVSTDTQYF
TGTGCCAGTAGTATAAGGGTTTCGACAGATACGCAGTATTTT
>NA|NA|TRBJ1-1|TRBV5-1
CASSLNTEAFF
TGCGCCAGCAGCCTGAACACTGAAGCTTTCTTT
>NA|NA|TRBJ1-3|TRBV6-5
CASSQFNTIYF
TGTGCCAGCAGCCAGTTCAACACCATATATTTT
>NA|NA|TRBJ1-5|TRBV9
CASSVGGLNNQPQHF
TGTGCCAGCAGCGTGGGAGGACTGAACAATCAGCCCCAGCATTTT
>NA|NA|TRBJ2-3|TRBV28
CASSFENRGTDTQYF
TGTGCCAGCAGTTTTGAGAACAGGGGCACAGATACGCAGTATTTT
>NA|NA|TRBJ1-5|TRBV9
CASSGGVEGQPQHF
TGTGCCAGCAGCGGTGGGGTGGAAGGTCAGCCCCAGCATTTT
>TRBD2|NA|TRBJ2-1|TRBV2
CASSEGLAGPYEQFF
TGTGCCAGCAGTGAAGGGCTAGCGGGGCCCTATGAGCAGTTCTTC
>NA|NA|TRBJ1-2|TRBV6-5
CASSEGRPAGYTF
TGTGCCAGCAGTGAAGGCCGGCCCGCGGGCTACACCTTC